These 5 T cell receptor beta chains share one sample of origin, sequenced in a study of shared clonotypes between healthy human individuals. Sequencing was performed with immunoSEQ multiplex PCR; in TCRdb, only in-frame clones are kept and a portion is missing. The profile covers some 1 million clones, with 70% to 80% appearing a single time and nearly 1.5% taken by the ten largest. The source material was memory CD4+ T cells sorted from blood. Subset reported: CD45RA-negative fraction. The source is a young man in good health.

The chain employs TRBV2 and TRBJ2-7; TRBD1 matches 9 bases. V shed 8 bases and J 7 bases; nucleotides not matched to a gene: 12. Germline CDR1 reads SNHLY; CDR2 reads FYNNEI. The CDR3 has 14 amino acids. CDR3 protein: CASSLSGTGIEQYF. The CDR3 coding sequence is TGTGCCAGCTCTCTATCCGGGACAGGGATAGAGCAGTACTTC.

A single count supports this clone. The CDR3 nucleotides read TGTGCCAGCAGTGGGACAGGGGGCGGAATTTCACCCCTCCACTTT. Translating it yields CASSGTGGGISPLHF. The chain is built from TRBV6-6 and TRBJ1-6, with 12 bases matching TRBD1. The CDR3 covers 15 residues. The V gene's germline CDR1 is MNHNY and CDR2 SVGAGI (reference sequence). The junction had 5 bases not matched to a gene; V was cut back by 5 bases and J by 9 bases.

This rearrangement joins TRBV19 to TRBJ1-1, with D possibly matching TRBD1 (5 bases). The CDR3 totals 14 residues. Trimming removed 7 bases at V and 1 base at J, with 13 bases between. CDR1 LNHDA and CDR2 SQIVND come from the germline V gene (reference sequence). CDR3 DNA sequence: TGTGCCAGTAACAATCGCAGGGAGAACACTGAAGCTTTCTTT. This gives the protein CASNNRRENTEAFF.

V is TRBV2 and J is TRBJ2-1, with D possibly matching TRBD2 (5 bases). V was cut by 5 bases and J by 2 bases, with 7 bases left in between. CDR1 SNHLY and CDR2 FYNNEI come from the germline V gene. The CDR3 length is 13 residues. The CDR3 here is CASSTTTYNEQFF. The CDR3 coding sequence is TGTGCCAGCAGTACGACTACCTACAATGAGCAGTTCTTC.

V is TRBV19 and J is TRBJ1-4; D possibly corresponds to TRBD1 (5 bases). V was pared by 5 bases and J by 0 bases, with 13 bases between. The CDR3 loop spans 16 amino acids. The V gene's germline CDR1 is LNHDA and CDR2 SQIVND (reference sequence). The CDR3 DNA follows: TGTGCCAGTAGTTCACGTCGGGGGGCAACTAATGAAAAACTGTTTTTT. Its protein product is CASSSRRGATNEKLFF.